The source of this TCR beta chain is a study of shared clonotypes between healthy human individuals. The method was immunoSEQ multiplex PCR; TCRdb's version includes in-frame clones alone and lacks a portion of them. The sample has about 470,000 clones; roughly 83% are singletons. Germline lookup yields CDR1 LGHNA and CDR2 YNFKEQ. The CDR3 length is 14 residues. The TCR comes from a woman aged 40 to 50 in good health. Some clones in this sample may be carry-over from other donors' samples. Sequenced: PBMCs. This chain connects TRBV4-2 to TRBJ2-5, with TRBD2 matching 7 bases. The J call may be faulty, since TRBJ2-7 better matches the DNA end. For the CDR3, the DNA is TGTGCCAGCAGCTCAACGGGGGGCTCCTACGAGCAGTACTTC. It specifies CASSSTGGSYEQYF.